These T cell receptor beta chains were read from a single sample in a study of T-cell reconstitution after alpha-beta-depleted transplantation in children. Via MiXCR, TCRdb re-called the PCR reads, giving one row per CDR3 protein. Here the sample spans around 400,000 distinct CDR3 sequences, about 11% being singletons. Source: PBMCs from the stem cell graft donor, taken from the stem cell graft. These receptors were collected from a human donor who donated a stem cell graft to a child with acute myeloid leukemia. Both conserved end residues are part of each CDR3.

TRBV7-3	CASSPYPRGGSGNEQYF
TRBV29-1	CSGTGTGDEQFF
TRBV7-9	CATSLGQFVEAFF
TRBV5-4	CASSLVGGGYNEQFF
TRBV4-1	CASSQDLERADGNTIYF
TRBV19	CASRQQGYQPQHF
TRBV20-1	CSARKLRRQGVEQFF
TRBV18	CASSPPGRSSYNEQFF
TRBV27	CASSLQGAFNEKLFF
TRBV7-8	CASSLALARASNQPQHF
TRBV29-1	CSAFGRDPPNYGYTF
TRBV5-6	CASSTLTGRETGELFF
TRBV4-2	CASSQDWQYNEQFF
TRBV5-1	CASSLDDRSYGYTF
TRBV20-1	CSASGYGRSYNEQFF
TRBV7-9	CASSSLAGWAETQYF
TRBV5-1	CASSFSGGAVGDTQYF
TRBV11-2	CASSLELAGDPLDTQYF
TRBV12-3/TRBV12-4	CASSFVGQGSQPQHF
TRBV5-1	CASSLSNANEKLFF
TRBV24-1	CATSDPAGEGLGEQFF
TRBV10-3	CAISSVPSGRDTGELFF
TRBV9	CASSAPRRGPHTDTQYF
TRBV6-7	CASSFNGRVDYEQYF
TRBV5-4	CASSLQGAFYGYTF
TRBV6-5	CASSYSLLNNEQFF
TRBV6-2/TRBV6-3	CASSTLRQGPYNEQFF
TRBV3-1	CASSQGGTSTDTQYF
TRBV6-1	CASTPSTLDYGYTF
TRBV20-1	CSVRSRGGEQFF
TRBV20-1	CSATQGAANEKLFF
TRBV27	CASSLNRGSPLHF
TRBV5-1	CASSFLSATIYEQYF
TRBV7-9	CASSLTGVAGGRNIQYF
TRBV29-1	CSGQTGSQETQYF
TRBV20-1	CSSKSGTSGRNEQFF
TRBV18	CASSPDRGGNTEAFF
TRBV5-1	CASSHDRVAYNEQFF
TRBV28	CASRGLAGAGEQFF
TRBV4-1	CASSPSTGLYTEAFF
TRBV20-1	CSASQDPGNTIYF
TRBV6-4	CASSEGRTGELFF
TRBV7-3	CASSPTSGTNTGELFF
TRBV7-2	CASSLLGPAEQFF
TRBV12-3/TRBV12-4	CASRAPGGETQYF
TRBV20-1	CSAAGLAGVEETQYF
TRBV5-1	CASSWDRAQAFF
TRBV5-1	CASSLAGTGGYEQYF
TRBV7-9	CASSTLDFETQYF